This T cell receptor beta chain is from a study of graft-versus-host responses after intestinal transplantation. About this clone: Its matching antigen is unknown.

V lost 0 bases and J 6 bases, leaving 12 bases between the germline ends. Germline V gene sequence: CDR1 LNHDA, CDR2 SQIVND (reference sequence). The CDR3 covers 15 residues. The assay was immunoSEQ multiplex PCR, and TCRdb's table has in-frame clones only and misses some. Among some 92,000 clones listed, roughly 89% were seen once. The sample was unstimulated CD4+ T cells sorted from spleen or lymph node cells, taken before intestinal transplant. The TCR sequence derives from a human donor who received an intestinal transplant. The V call is TRBV19, the J call TRBJ2-4; a possible D gene is TRBD1 (5 bases). CDR3 region: CASSIDRGALNIQYF. The CDR3 nucleotides are TGTGCCAGTAGTATAGATCGTGGGGCCCTAAACATTCAGTACTTC.